This T cell receptor (beta chain) was sequenced during a study of neoadjuvant anti-PD-1 for oral cavity cancer. Sequencing was performed with immunoSEQ multiplex PCR; in TCRdb, only in-frame clones are kept and a portion is missing. The sample includes around 81,000 clones, about 84% seen only once; the top ten take around 3.2%. V lost 6 bases and J 3 bases, leaving 10 bases between the germline ends. The length of the CDR3 is 13 residues. Germline assignment: CDR1 ENHRY and CDR2 SYGVKD. The rearrangement links TRBV10-3 to TRBJ2-3; D gene uncertain. The receptor's source is a person aged 40 to 85 with oral cavity squamous cell carcinoma. This specimen was PBMCs, taken before nivolumab (anti-PD-1) treatment. DNA of the CDR3: TGTGCCATCAGATCGTTAGATACAGATACGCAGTATTTT. Translation: CAIRSLDTDTQYF.